This T cell receptor (beta chain) was found in a study of Graves' ophthalmopathy and Graves' hyperthyroidism (dated by TCRdb to about 2018). Context from the whole study: Peripheral blood was collected at initial diagnosis, before any treatment. TCR beta repertoire signatures were used to distinguish Graves' ophthalmopathy from Graves' hyperthyroidism and to predict progression to ophthalmopathy. In total, 120 to 150 blood samples were TCR-sequenced: around 42 ophthalmopathy, over 70 hyperthyroidism and approximately 17 hyperthyroidism-to-ophthalmopathy patients. A discovery set of 95 to 100 patients (43 ophthalmopathy, 55 to 65 stable hyperthyroidism) was enrolled to explore V-J signatures distinguishing ophthalmopathy from hyperthyroidism. The independent validation cohort included 18 to 20 hyperthyroidism patients plus 17 patients who later progressed from hyperthyroidism to ophthalmopathy. In more than five hyperthyroidism patients, T-cell repertoires of thyroid tissue and blood were compared. Following sampling, methimazole starting at 30 mg daily was administered to hyperthyroidism patients, and high-dose intravenous methylprednisolone was administered to ophthalmopathy patients. For training and testing, the approximately 92 patients in the discovery cohort were randomly divided in a 7:3 ratio. Study-wide conclusions, independent of this receptor: Ophthalmopathy was separated from stable hyperthyroidism by the 13-signature model with around 88% sensitivity and 81% to 84% specificity in cross-validation and with 80%/75% in the test set. Most expanded thyroid clonotypes with frequency above 0.001 were also detected in blood, suggesting blood repertoires may reflect the thyroid immune response. In validation, the model predicted ophthalmopathy progression with 55% to 71% sensitivity and 72.22% specificity; eleven to twelve predicted patients were CT-confirmed with GO in a median of about 7.1 months. Sample size was not statistically predetermined, and group allocation was not concealed from the investigators.

For repertoire sequencing, TCR beta CDR3 regions were amplified from RNA transcripts. The first round of RT-PCR was done with HTBI primers and the Qiagen OneStep RT-PCR kit, and was followed by a second round of multiplex PCR, then size selection and purification. The libraries underwent paired-end sequencing with 100 bp reads on an Illumina HiSeq2000. The source study handled its data this way. Reads were processed with SOAPnuke, discarding reads with adapters, uncalled bases, mean Phred below 15, or no exact constant-primer or identifier match. COPE v1.2.5 was used to merge the high-quality paired reads. Each unique nucleotide sequence was treated as a clonotype, and MiTCR v1.1 was used to align the clonotypes to the IMGT TRB V, D and J references. The analysis was limited to V-J combinations with a frequency above 0.0001, which together covered over 98% of repertoires. For each V-J combination, a TCR clonal expansion and chaos score was defined as the ratio of F50 clonal expansion to chaos observed in the TCRdist matrix. Welch's t-statistics and random forest were used to reduce features to approximately 13 V-J combinations, which were fed into a naive Bayes classifier. Thyroid-blood repertoire similarity was quantified with the Morisita-Horn index. TCRdb's own reprocessing of the public reads used fastp at Q25 and MiXCR and kept productive beta chains. A single entry per CDR3 protein holds the most common genes and DNA from its merged rows. It is TCRdb's table, rather than the study itself, that gives the V and J calls and clone size. The table for this sample lists around 470,000 distinct CDR3 sequences; roughly 14% of them were counted only once. The ten biggest clones cover about 9.4% of the sample.

Ophthalmopathy patients had moderately to severely active disease, Clinical Activity Score of at least 3, NOSPECS grade of at least 4, and disease duration under 3 months. Anyone with other autoimmune diseases, uncontrolled infections, pregnancy or lactation was excluded from the study. Clinical symptoms, serum thyroxine, TRAb, thyroid ultrasound and orbital computed tomography formed the basis of the diagnosis. Using Ficoll-Paque density gradient centrifugation, PBMCs were isolated from about 9.2 ml of fresh peripheral blood. Total RNA was extracted using Trizol reagent, and RNA quality was checked on an Agilent 2100 Bioanalyzer. From its cysteine to its phenylalanine, the CDR3 spans 16 amino acids. CDR3 DNA is the only sequence kept; it has 48 bases, read in frame from the first base. V drops 3 bases and J drops 3 bases, leaving 15 bases in between. The germline V gene yields MNHNS for CDR1 and SASEGT for CDR2.

This clonotype was counted ten times or more. The antigen this receptor binds is unknown. No much larger clone is present one base from it, and per-base qualities are unavailable. The chain uses TRBV6-1 and TRBJ1-5; the D gene is perhaps TRBD1, on 6 matching bases. Sequencing was done on a sample of blood. The clonotype comes from a woman under 40 with Graves' ophthalmopathy. Donor details come from another sample of the same person, matched by shared clones. The CDR3 corresponds to CASSEAGVLNNQPQHF. The DNA sequence is given as TGTGCCAGCAGTGAGGCAGGGGTGCTGAACAATCAGCCCCAGCATTTT.